These 24 T cell receptor beta chains were all obtained from the same sample, sequenced in a study of blood T cell repertoires in COVID-19. Produced via immunoSEQ multiplex PCR; TCRdb's table is partial and in-frame only. Among approximately 300,000 clones listed, 70% to 90% were seen once. The material sequenced was PBMCs or T cells enriched from blood (not recorded which). These receptors were taken from a woman in her twenties or thirties who had recovered from COVID-19.

This chain uses TRBV6-1 with TRBJ1-2, with D perhaps matching TRBD1 (5 bases). CDR3 size: 14 residues. Deletions cut 3 bases from V and 2 bases from J, with 10 bases between. Per the germline V gene, CDR1 is MNHNS and CDR2 is SASEGT. DNA of the CDR3: TGTGCCAGCAGTGATGGGGGGATGAACTATGGCTACACCTTC. Its translation is CASSDGGMNYGYTF.

The gene calls are TRBV20-1 and TRBJ1-5; tentatively, D is TRBD1 (6 bases). CDR3 length: 13 amino acids. The ends were cut back, 3 bases at V and 5 bases at J, with 11 bases in the middle. Germline V gene data show CDR1 as DFQATT and CDR2 as SNEGSKA (reference sequence). CDR3 coding DNA: TGCAGTGCTAGTCAGGGGAGCGATCAGCCCCAGCATTTT. Protein: CSASQGSDQPQHF.

V and J are TRBV2 and TRBJ2-3; a possible D gene is TRBD2 (6 bases). V was shortened by 5 bases and J by 0 bases, with 18 bases between the two germline ends. Germline loops: CDR1 SNHLY, CDR2 FYNNEI. This CDR3 has 17 residues. The CDR3 loop reads CASSPRSGVGSTDTQYF. The CDR3 DNA reads as TGTGCCAGCAGTCCCCGATCGGGGGTTGGTAGCACAGATACGCAGTATTTT.

This clone was recorded once. This chain joins TRBV9 and TRBJ2-3; 7 bases fit TRBD2. The CDR3 extends over 16 amino acids. CDR1 is SGDLS, CDR2 YYNGEE, per germline. J lost 0 bases, V lost 7 bases, and 11 bases had no gene match. In DNA, the CDR3 is TGTGCCAGCGGCCCGGGCTGGGGGGGGAGCACAGATACGCAGTATTTT. Protein sequence: CASGPGWGGSTDTQYF.

The rearrangement links TRBV11-2 to TRBJ2-2, with D possibly being TRBD1 (6 bases). Germline loops: CDR1 SGHAT, CDR2 FQNNGV. CDR3 length equals 15 residues. V gave up 5 bases and J gave up 1 base, with 11 bases separating them. Here the CDR3 DNA reads TGTGCCAGCAGCACCCGGGACAAGAACACCGGGGAGCTGTTTTTT. Its protein product is CASSTRDKNTGELFF.

This clone was counted a single time. The genes are TRBV29-1 and TRBJ1-2; 9 bases are a match to TRBD1. Trimming at V came to 3 bases and at J to 4 bases, leaving 6 bases not matched to a gene. The germline V gene encodes CDR1 SQVTM and CDR2 ANQGSEA. The CDR3 spans 14 residues. CDR3 coding DNA: TGCAGCGTTGAGGACAGGGGAGGGCCCTATGGCTACACCTTC. It specifies CSVEDRGGPYGYTF. Based on the CDR3 plus reference TRBV29-1 and TRBJ1-2, the full variable domain is SAVISQKPSRDICQRGTSLTIQCQVDSQVTMMFWYRQQPGQSLTLIATANQGSEATYESGFVIDKFPISRPNLTFSTLTVSNMSPEDSSIYLCSVEDRGGPYGYTFGSGTRLTVV.

The chain has TRBV19 and TRBJ2-3; D unclear. CDR1 is LNHDA, CDR2 SQIVND, per germline (reference sequence). The CDR3 has 13 residues. The V and J ends lost 2 bases and 0 bases respectively, with 3 bases between them. CDR3 coding DNA: TGTGCCAGTAGTATACAGAGCACAGATACGCAGTATTTT. It codes for CASSIQSTDTQYF.

The chain joins TRBV19 to TRBJ2-7; a possible D gene is TRBD1 (5 bases). The CDR3 extends over 13 amino acids. Germline V gene lookup returns CDR1 LNHDA and CDR2 SQIVND (reference sequence). V lost 6 bases, J lost 6 bases, and 15 bases lay in between. CDR3 in amino acids: CASSQNLGVEQYF. The CDR3 nucleotides read TGTGCCAGTAGCCAGAACTTAGGGGTCGAGCAGTACTTC.

The chain employs TRBV6-5 and TRBJ2-1; possible D gene TRBD1, 5 bases. V lost 5 bases and J lost 1, with 6 bases in between. The CDR3 is made up of 13 amino acids. Germline CDR1 MNHEY, CDR2 SVGAGI. CDR3 in DNA: TGTGCCAGCAGTAGGGGATCCTACAATGAGCAGTTCTTC. Protein: CASSRGSYNEQFF.

The rearrangement uses TRBV3-1 (or the pseudogene TRBV3-2) and TRBJ2-4; perhaps TRBD2 as D (6 bases). The germline V gene encodes CDR1 LGHDT and CDR2 YNNKEL (reference sequence). This CDR3 has 17 amino acids. With 1 base removed from V and 0 bases from J, the gap between germline ends came to 13 bases. The CDR3 sequence is CASSQAWGGIAKNIQYF. CDR3 coding DNA: TGTGCCAGCAGCCAAGCTTGGGGAGGAATAGCCAAAAACATTCAGTACTTC.

This rearrangement joins TRBV7-8 to TRBJ2-2; 8 nucleotides line up with TRBD2. The germline gives CDR1 SGHVS, CDR2 FQNEAQ. This CDR3 comprises 15 residues. Unmatched junction bases numbered 4, after V lost 4 bases and J lost 3 bases. CDR3 loop: CASSSGTRDTGELFF. The CDR3 DNA is TGTGCCAGCAGCTCCGGGACTAGGGACACCGGGGAGCTGTTTTTT.

The chain has TRBV6-5 and TRBJ1-3, with a tentative D call TRBD1 (5 bases). V was pared by 4 bases and J by 8 bases, with 12 bases between. The CDR3 totals 13 residues. Looked up from germline, CDR1 is MNHEY and CDR2 is SVGAGI. CDR3 protein: CASSLRGGYTIYF. The CDR3 DNA reads TGTGCCAGCAGTTTACGGGGGGGGTACACCATATATTTT.

The rearrangement uses TRBV3-1 (or the pseudogene TRBV3-2) and TRBJ2-3, with D possibly TRBD2 on 6 matching bases. Per the germline V gene, CDR1 is LGHDT and CDR2 is YNNKEL (reference sequence). The CDR3 runs to 14 residues. V lost 4 bases to trimming and J lost 3 bases, with 11 bases between them. The chain's CDR3 is CASSPGGGTDTQYF. The CDR3 DNA reads as TGTGCCAGCAGCCCCGGTGGGGGGACAGATACGCAGTATTTT.

This chain joins TRBV10-3 and TRBJ2-2, with TRBD1 identical over 9 bases. The CDR3 length is 13 residues. Germline V lookup: CDR1 ENHRY, CDR2 SYGVKD. Unmatched junction bases numbered 0, after V lost 6 bases and J lost 4 bases. The CDR3 sequence: CAIRGQGTGELFF. CDR3 bases: TGTGCCATCAGGGGACAGGGCACCGGGGAGCTGTTTTTT.

V usage is TRBV6-5 and J usage is TRBJ2-6; D ambiguous. Trimming left V 6 bases short and J 0 bases short, with 6 bases between. CDR1 is MNHEY, CDR2 SVGAGI, per germline. The CDR3 length is 14 residues. For the CDR3, the DNA is TGTGCCAGCAGACAGACCTCTGGGGCCAACGTCCTGACTTTC. Encoded protein: CASRQTSGANVLTF.

The CDR3 spells CASSSTQGRTHGYGYTF. The CDR3, as DNA: TGTGCCAGCAGCTCCACTCAGGGTCGAACTCATGGGTATGGCTACACCTTC. The V gene is TRBV5-4, the J gene TRBJ1-2; possible D gene TRBD1, 5 bases. The V and J ends lost 3 bases and 5 bases respectively, with 23 bases between them. The CDR3 has 17 amino acids. CDR1 and CDR2 (germline): SGHNT, YYREEE (reference sequence).

The J gene is TRBJ1-2, the V gene TRBV5-5, with TRBD1 matching over 9 bases. The trim removed 0 bases at V and 4 bases at J, leaving 4 bases unmatched. The CDR3 runs to 15 residues. Looked up from germline, CDR1 is SGHKS and CDR2 is YYEKEE (reference sequence). CDR3 DNA: TGTGCCAGCAGCTTGGTGGGACAGGGCACCTATGGCTACACCTTC. It codes for CASSLVGQGTYGYTF.

This clone was picked up one time. The rearrangement links TRBV6-2 or TRBV6-3 to TRBJ2-3; 9 bases agree with TRBD2. V shed 6 bases, J shed 8 bases, and the junction held 12 bases outside the gene matches. The CDR3 totals 15 residues. CDR1 and CDR2 from the germline V gene are MNHEY and SVGEGT. The CDR3 here is CASSLPAGGPGTQYF. CDR3 nucleotides: TGTGCCAGCAGCCTCCCCGCGGGGGGGCCGGGTACGCAGTATTTT.

The chain uses TRBV5-4 and TRBJ2-1; no clear D. Per germline, CDR1 SGHNT and CDR2 YYREEE (reference sequence). V shed 1 base and J shed 5 bases, with 4 bases lying between them. The length of the CDR3 is 12 residues. This CDR3 is CASSLLNNEQFF. The CDR3 bases are TGTGCCAGCAGCTTGCTAAACAATGAGCAGTTCTTC.

CDR3 loop: CASSPLMTSGGYQNEQFF. The CDR3 region has the DNA TGTGCCAGCAGCCCCTTAATGACTAGCGGGGGGTACCAGAATGAGCAGTTCTTC. The gene calls are TRBV3-1 (or the pseudogene TRBV3-2) and TRBJ2-1; 13 bases line up with TRBD2. CDR1 is LGHDT and CDR2 is YNNKEL in the germline V gene (reference sequence). The CDR3 consists of 18 residues. The V gene end was trimmed by 4 bases and the J gene end by 7 bases; junction bases not matched to a gene: 13.

V is TRBV9 and J is TRBJ1-4, with 7 bases lining up with TRBD1. Per the germline V gene, CDR1 is SGDLS and CDR2 is YYNGEE. V dropped 3 bases and J dropped 7; count of bases not matched to a gene: 6. The CDR3 extends over 14 amino acids. CDR3 protein: CASSAGGSGEKLFF. CDR3 nucleotides: TGTGCCAGCAGCGCAGGGGGATCAGGTGAAAAACTGTTTTTT.

The chain combines TRBV7-9 with TRBJ2-1, with 12 bases aligning to TRBD2. V shed 5 bases and J 6 bases; nucleotides not matched to a gene: 5. The CDR3 has 15 amino acids. Germline V gene sequence: CDR1 SEHNR, CDR2 FQNEAQ (reference sequence). The CDR3 loop is CASSASGGAFNEQFF. Written as DNA, the CDR3 is TGTGCCAGCAGCGCTAGCGGGGGGGCCTTCAATGAGCAGTTCTTC.

V gene TRBV27 combines with J gene TRBJ1-2; no firm D call. The CDR3 is 13 residues long. Looked up from germline, CDR1 is MNHEY and CDR2 is SMNVEV (reference sequence). The V gene lost 1 base and the J gene lost 8 bases, with 11 bases spanning the gap. The DNA of the CDR3 is TGTGCCAGCAGTTTATATGCCGCGGCGGGCTACACCTTC. It codes for CASSLYAAAGYTF.

The chain carries TRBV19 and TRBJ2-2; tentative D call: TRBD1 (5 bases). The CDR3 is 14 residues long. The ends were cut back, 3 bases at V and 7 bases at J, with 12 bases in the middle. The germline V gene encodes CDR1 LNHDA and CDR2 SQIVND (reference sequence). The CDR3 DNA reads TGTGCCAGTAGTATTATAGGGGTTAACGGGGAGCTGTTTTTT. Its protein product is CASSIIGVNGELFF.